The source of this T cell receptor (beta chain) is a study of OX40 agonist ivuxolimab in advanced cancers. V was shortened by 0 bases and J by 4 bases, with 9 bases between the two germline ends. The CDR3 spans 14 residues. Looked up from germline, CDR1 is MGHRA and CDR2 is YSYEKL. Profiling relied on immunoSEQ multiplex PCR, and the TCRdb table lists in-frame clones only, not all of them. The sample holds about 100,000 clones; approximately 87% are singletons and the top ten take roughly 1.5%. This sample comprised CD4+ or CD8+ T cells sorted from blood, obtained in a trial of the OX40 agonist ivuxolimab. This TCR was recovered from an adult with an advanced solid tumor such as melanoma, head and neck, liver or kidney cancer. V gene TRBV4-1 combines with J gene TRBJ1-1; D is unresolved. CDR3 sequence: CASSQDEAGTEAFF. CDR3 sequence (DNA): TGCGCCAGCAGCCAAGATGAGGCAGGCACTGAAGCTTTCTTT.